This T cell receptor (beta chain) was retrieved from a study of T cells in women clearing cervical HPV infection. Study at large: Controls were women whose single incident HPV16 infection cleared within 12 months without precancer or cancer. The study, taken as a whole, reports: Cases carried less TRBV6-7 than controls: about 0.1% versus 0.15%.

The CDR3 runs 19 residues. Trimming took 1 base from V and 2 from J, leaving 23 bases between them. Germline lookup yields CDR1 SGHRS and CDR2 YFSETQ. TCRdb's table, derived via immunoSEQ multiplex PCR, lists solely in-frame clones and lacks some. The ten most abundant clones cover about 7.8% of a sample with around 30,000 clones. About this clone itself: The antigen remains undetermined. The read terminates 3 residues ahead of where the CDR3 ends, so the germline J gene completes it.

What was sequenced was blood buffy coat. The receptor comes from a woman aged 18 to 75 with a cervical HPV16 infection that either progressed to CIN3+ or cleared (not recorded which). The chain joins TRBV5-1 to TRBJ2-3; D is tentatively TRBD1 or TRBD2 (6 bases each). Here the CDR3 reads CASSLPPNREAYSTDTQYF. Partial CDR3 DNA: TGCGCCAGCAGCTTGCCTCCCAACAGGGAGGCCTACTCCACAGATACG.